Presented here are 15 T cell receptor beta chains from one specimen sequenced in a study of monozygotic twins with inflammatory bowel disease. TCRdb reprocessed the 5' RACE reads and reports one entry per CDR3 protein, with no DNA. The sample's table shows about 380,000 distinct CDR3 sequences. Sequencing used blood. These receptors originate from a human donor with ulcerative colitis or Crohn's disease, or a healthy co-twin of an affected twin (not recorded which).

This rearrangement joins TRBV11-2 to TRBJ2-3. CDR3 length: 16 amino acids. The germline CDR1 and CDR2 sequences are SGHAT and FQNNGV. The CDR3 sequence is CASSPWGSGRADTQYF.

J is TRBJ1-1 and V is TRBV12-3 or TRBV12-4; TCRdb calls TRBD1, which cannot be checked without DNA. The CDR3 runs to 13 residues. CDR3 region: CASSSRYTGEAFF.

This chain joins TRBV20-1 and TRBJ2-1; TCRdb picks TRBD2, but there is no DNA to check that call. The V gene's germline CDR1 is DFQATT and CDR2 SNEGSKA (reference sequence). The CDR3 contains 17 residues. CDR3 protein: CSALSPSGWSSYNEQFF.

The rearrangement links TRBV7-8 to TRBJ2-1; TCRdb's assignment of TRBD2 cannot be checked, as there is no DNA. Germline values: CDR1 SGHVS, CDR2 FQNEAQ. There are 16 residues in the CDR3. Here the CDR3 reads CASSLLSGGKYNEQFF. Filled out from reference TRBV7-8 and TRBJ2-1, the complete variable domain reads GAGVSQSPRYKVAKRGQDVALRCDPISGHVSLFWYQQALGQGPEFLTYFQNEAQLDKSGLPSDRFFAERPEGSVSTLKIQRTQQEDSAVYLCASSLLSGGKYNEQFFGPGTRLTVL.

The gene calls are TRBV12-3 or TRBV12-4 and TRBJ2-4; TCRdb proposes TRBD1, but this gene call is untestable without DNA. There are 16 residues in the CDR3. CDR3 loop: CASSLGDRLAKNIQYF.

The rearrangement links TRBV5-1 to TRBJ1-5; TCRdb indicates TRBD1, and absent DNA this call remains unverified. The CDR3 has 15 residues. The germline V gene has CDR1 SGHRS and CDR2 YFSETQ. The CDR3 sequence is CASSLGSGARQPQHF.

The genes are TRBV2 and TRBJ2-2; with no DNA, the TCRdb D assignment of TRBD2 cannot be verified. Germline CDR1 and CDR2: SNHLY and FYNNEI. This CDR3 region has 15 residues. This CDR3 is CASKLTSGNTGELFF.

V is TRBV6-1 and J is TRBJ2-3; TCRdb returns TRBD2, unconfirmable since there is no DNA. The CDR3 spans 16 residues. The germline gives CDR1 MNHNS, CDR2 SASEGT. CDR3 loop: CASRPWVGGPADTQYF.

The V call is TRBV7-2, the J call TRBJ2-5; the TRBD2 assignment by TCRdb is unverifiable without DNA. Germline loops: CDR1 SGHTA, CDR2 FQGNSA. The CDR3 consists of 16 residues. CDR3: CASSLRTSGGVETQYF.

The chain links TRBV7-8 to TRBJ1-1. CDR1 is SGHVS and CDR2 is FQNEAQ in the germline V gene. The CDR3 runs to 12 residues. The CDR3: CASSLRYTEAFF.

V usage is TRBV28 and J usage is TRBJ2-2; checking the TCRdb D call of TRBD1 is not possible without DNA. CDR3 length: 15 residues. Germline assignment: CDR1 MDHEN and CDR2 SYDVKM. The CDR3 sequence: CASITGTGGTGELFF. Combining the CDR3 with reference TRBV28 and TRBJ2-2 gives the whole variable domain DVKVTQSSRYLVKRTGEKVFLECVQDMDHENMFWYRQDPGLGLRLIYFSYDVKMKEKGDIPEGYSVSREKKERFSLILESASTNQTSMYLCASITGTGGTGELFFGEGSRLTVL.

This sequence joins TRBV7-6 and TRBJ1-2; TCRdb reports TRBD1, a call that lacks DNA to check it against. The CDR3 extends over 21 amino acids. Germline CDR1 and CDR2: SGHVS and FNYEAQ. The CDR3: CASSQGQGARSDAHLNYGYTF.

The chain couples TRBV24-1 to TRBJ2-1; TCRdb returns TRBD1, unconfirmable since there is no DNA. The CDR3 runs to 18 residues. Per germline, CDR1 KGHDR and CDR2 SFDVKD. Here the CDR3 reads CATSDLAPGTGGPFEQFF.

The chain has TRBV9 and TRBJ2-7; TCRdb's D gene call, TRBD2, goes unchecked for lack of DNA. The CDR3 runs 13 residues. The germline V gene has CDR1 SGDLS and CDR2 YYNGEE. CDR3 region: CASSVDLGHEQYF.

The rearrangement joins TRBV5-6 to TRBJ2-7. Looked up from germline, CDR1 is SGHDT and CDR2 is YYEEEE. The CDR3 totals 15 residues. The CDR3 region is CASSPRREMDYEQYF.